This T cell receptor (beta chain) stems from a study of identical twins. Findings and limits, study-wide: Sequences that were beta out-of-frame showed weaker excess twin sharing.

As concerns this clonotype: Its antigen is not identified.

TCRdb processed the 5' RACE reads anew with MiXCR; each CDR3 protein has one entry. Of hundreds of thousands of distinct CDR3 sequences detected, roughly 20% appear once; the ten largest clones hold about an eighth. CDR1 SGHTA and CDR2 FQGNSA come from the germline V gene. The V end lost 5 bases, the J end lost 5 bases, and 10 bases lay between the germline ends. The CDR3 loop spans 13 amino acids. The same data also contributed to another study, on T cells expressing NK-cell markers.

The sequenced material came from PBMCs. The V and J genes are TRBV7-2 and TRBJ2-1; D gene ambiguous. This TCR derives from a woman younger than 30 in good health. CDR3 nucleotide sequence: TGTGCCAGCAGCCGCAACTTCGACAATGAGCAGTTCTTC. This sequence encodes CASSRNFDNEQFF.